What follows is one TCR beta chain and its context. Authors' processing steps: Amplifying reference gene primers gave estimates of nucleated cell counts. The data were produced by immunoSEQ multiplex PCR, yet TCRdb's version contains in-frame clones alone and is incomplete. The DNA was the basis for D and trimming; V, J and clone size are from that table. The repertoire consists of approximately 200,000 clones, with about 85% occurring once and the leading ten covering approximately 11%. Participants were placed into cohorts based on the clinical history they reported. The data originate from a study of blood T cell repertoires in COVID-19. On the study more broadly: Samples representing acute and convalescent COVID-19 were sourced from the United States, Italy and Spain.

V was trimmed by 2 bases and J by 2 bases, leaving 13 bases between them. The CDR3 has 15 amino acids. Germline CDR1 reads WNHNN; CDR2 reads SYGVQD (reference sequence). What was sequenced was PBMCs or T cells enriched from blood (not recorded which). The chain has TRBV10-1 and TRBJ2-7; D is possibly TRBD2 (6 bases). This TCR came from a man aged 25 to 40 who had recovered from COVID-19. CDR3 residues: CASSEGTVLPYEQYF. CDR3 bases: TGCGCCAGCAGTGAGGGGACTGTCCTCCCCTACGAGCAGTACTTC.